This T cell receptor (beta chain) was captured by sequencing in a study of CXCR3-negative and CXCR3-positive naive CD8 T cells. On the study more broadly: Roughly 1.5 +/- 0.3 million TRB reads came from each library, giving 130 million to 150 million in total. Study-level results: Comparably high diversity was seen in both naive subsets, and much lower diversity in memory CD8+ cells. Cryopreservation partially lowered CXCR3 expression, so most assays used fresh PBMCs. Naive cells positive for CXCR3 carried more hydrophobic TRB CDR3s than CXCR3-negative ones. Naive cells that were CXCR3-negative or CXCR3-positive used TRBV-TRBJ genes alike, while memory cells diverged.

The method, 5' RACE with UMI labels, was used to prepare the TRB cDNA libraries. Reprocessing the 5' RACE reads, TCRdb reports a single entry for every CDR3 protein and omits DNA. The sample totals approximately 100,000 distinct CDR3 sequences; its top ten clones hold less than 1.1%. With regard to this clonotype: Its antigen remains unknown.

The CDR3 is 15 amino acids. The germline V gene encodes CDR1 SGHRS and CDR2 YFSETQ. Sequencing was done on a sample of naive CXCR3+ CD8+ T cells from blood. Sample subset: CD45RO-CCR7+CD27+CD95- naive CD8+ T cells expressing CXCR3 (TNR3+). This TCR derives from a human donor in good health. Some clones in this sample may be carry-over from other donors' samples. The chain couples TRBV5-1 to TRBJ2-7; TCRdb indicates TRBD1, and absent DNA this call remains unverified. The CDR3 region is CASTPEGGGYYEQYF.